This T cell receptor beta chain comes out of a study of cytomegalovirus exposure and HLA in healthy donors (dated by TCRdb to between 2016 and 2019). About the full investigation: The roughly 670 repertoires of the first cohort and the 110 or so validation repertoires were produced on the same platform, according to a later analysis. The study was designed to test whether signatures of past pathogen exposure could be identified by cataloging public T cell receptors. Besides the first cohort of approximately 670 subjects, a separate validation cohort made up of roughly 120 different subjects was used. To predict cytomegalovirus infection status, the study brought together high-throughput TCR immunosequencing, statistical association of individual TCRs with disease status, and machine learning.

Receptors were amplified or captured by the immunoSEQ multiplex PCR assay. As for the authors' bioinformatics: A statistical classification framework was built to diagnose cytomegalovirus status from the catalog of TCR beta chain sequences. Sourced from immuneACCESS, this table was stored by TCRdb with only in-frame sequences that have V and J called. A share of the clones is absent; for the studies checked, an unresolved V gene accounts for under half, and the remainder has no known explanation. The DNA gave D and trimming, while V, J and clone size come from that table. The sample data list more than 80,000 clones, and 88% of these were observed just once. The top ten constitute 1.8% of the sample. Turning to this clone: Its antigen is currently not known. No base quality information exists; no much larger clone differs at one position.

What the research found in general, with its limitations: A later analysis had no HLA typing for the validation cohort, so co-occurrence there was scored across all 120 repertoires. A later analysis found that TCRs clustered in the first cohort also tended to co-occur in the 120 validation repertoires, with 94% of cluster scores above 0. A few of the identified cytomegalovirus-associated TCR beta chains were confirmed in vitro to be specific for cytomegalovirus antigens. A total of 150 to 200 TCR beta chains were listed by the study as associated with cytomegalovirus. Cytomegalovirus status was reported to be diagnosed by the classifier with high specificity and sensitivity in both the original and validation cohorts. Across donors, most TCR sequences were observed very rarely, whereas some public TCRs were present in many individuals. The authors suggested that the approach could potentially be extended to other disease states and immunological phenotypes.

The donors belonged to the validation cohort of approximately 130 subjects, which was separate from the roughly 670-subject first cohort. The cysteine opens and the phenylalanine closes a CDR3 of 17 amino acids. The entry retains the CDR3 DNA only, 51 bases that are in frame from base 1. The germline V gene sets CDR1 to SGHDN and CDR2 to FVKESK. Trimming at the junction amounts to 0 bases on V and 0 bases on J, and the germline ends lie 12 bases apart. This receptor was obtained from a woman between 18 and 29 years old in good health and CMV-seropositive. Sequenced: PBMCs. This chain joins TRBV14 to TRBJ1-3; the D gene is perhaps TRBD1, on 5 matching bases. The DNA sequence is TGTGCCAGCAGCCAAGATTTCGGAGACAGCTCTGGAAACACCATATATTTT. This encodes CASSQDFGDSSGNTIYF.